Shown below are 23 T cell receptor beta chains from a single sample sequenced in a study of B cell selection in AIRE deficiency. TCRdb's table, derived via immunoSEQ multiplex PCR, lists solely in-frame clones and lacks some. The profile shows around 18,000 clones, about 93% of them singletons. Regulatory T cells were sorted as CD4+CD25hiCD127low/negative. What was sequenced was CD4+CD25+ Tregs sorted from PBMCs. The source of these receptors is a human donor in good health.

The V call is TRBV30, the J call TRBJ1-2; D may be TRBD1 (6 bases). CDR1 is GTSNPN, CDR2 SVGIG, per germline (reference sequence). There are 15 residues in the CDR3. V was pared by 3 bases and J by 4 bases, with 18 bases between. The CDR3 coding sequence is TGTGCCTGGAGGGTAAACAGGGAAATTAGCTATGGCTACACCTTC. This gives the protein CAWRVNREISYGYTF.

J is TRBJ2-3 and V is TRBV27, with TRBD2 identical over 9 bases. The CDR3 length is 16 residues. CDR1 and CDR2 (germline): MNHEY, SMNVEV (reference sequence). V was clipped by 1 base and J by 2 bases; unmatched bases: 4. CDR3 loop: CASSLLGGRATDTQYF. The CDR3 DNA sequence: TGTGCCAGCAGTTTATTGGGCGGGAGGGCCACAGATACGCAGTATTTT.

This chain links TRBV5-6 with TRBJ2-7; TRBD1 aligns across 10 bases. Trimming cost V 2 bases and J 4 bases; bases outside gene matches: 6. Germline V gene lookup returns CDR1 SGHDT and CDR2 YYEEEE. The CDR3 runs to 15 residues. CDR3 sequence (DNA): TGTGCCAGCAGCTTTTACGGGACAGGGGAATACGAGCAGTACTTC. The encoded protein is CASSFYGTGEYEQYF. The whole variable domain, filled in from reference TRBV5-6 and TRBJ2-7, reads DAGVTQSPTHLIKTRGQQVTLRCSPKSGHDTVSWYQQALGQGPQFIFQYYEEEERQRGNFPDRFSGHQFPNYSSELNVNALLLGDSALYLCASSFYGTGEYEQYFGPGTRLTVT.

The chain joins TRBV6-4 to TRBJ2-3; D perhaps matches TRBD1 (6 bases). V lost 7 bases, J lost 2 bases, and 13 bases lay in between. The CDR3 contains 14 residues. Per the germline V gene, CDR1 is MRHNA and CDR2 is SNTAGT. The CDR3 sequence: CASIRTADTDTQYF. Here the CDR3 DNA reads TGTGCCAGCATAAGGACAGCTGACACAGATACGCAGTATTTT.

This chain uses TRBV28 with TRBJ2-7; 7 positions match TRBD1. V shed 2 bases and J 4 bases; nucleotides not matched to a gene: 8. CDR3 size: 15 residues. Germline CDR1 is MDHEN and CDR2 is SYDVKM. Here the CDR3 reads CASSLELQGKYEQYF. CDR3 DNA: TGTGCCAGCAGTTTAGAATTACAGGGGAAGTACGAGCAGTACTTC.

The rearrangement uses TRBV5-6 and TRBJ1-2, with D maybe TRBD1 (6 bases). Germline values: CDR1 SGHDT, CDR2 YYEEEE. CDR3 length: 15 amino acids. V was clipped by 0 bases and J by 6 bases, with 15 bases between them. CDR3 in DNA: TGTGCCAGCAGCTTGGGGCGAAGGGGGTTCCATGGCTACACCTTC. As protein: CASSLGRRGFHGYTF.

The chain combines TRBV5-4 with TRBJ2-2; D remains unclear. The CDR3 extends over 16 amino acids. V gave up 0 bases and J gave up 0 bases, with 9 bases separating them. Germline assignment: CDR1 SGHNT and CDR2 YYREEE (reference sequence). The CDR3 loop reads CASSLGEVPNTGELFF. In DNA form, the CDR3 reads TGTGCCAGCAGCTTGGGGGAAGTGCCGAACACCGGGGAGCTGTTTTTT. Full variable domain (missing parts from reference TRBV5-4 and TRBJ2-2): ETGVTQSPTHLIKTRGQQVTLRCSSQSGHNTVSWYQQALGQGPQFIFQYYREEENGRGNFPPRFSGLQFPNYSSELNVNALELDDSALYLCASSLGEVPNTGELFFGEGSRLTVL.

This clone showed up just once. The chain employs TRBV2 and TRBJ2-3, with 7 bases matching TRBD1. This CDR3 is built from 14 residues. V was clipped by 8 bases and J by 0 bases; unmatched bases: 5. Germline assignment: CDR1 SNHLY and CDR2 FYNNEI. The CDR3 DNA sequence: TGTGCCAGCGGGAAAGGGGGCAGCACAGATACGCAGTATTTT. This translates into CASGKGGSTDTQYF.

This clone was seen a single time. The chain has TRBV28 and TRBJ2-1, with 9 nucleotides matching TRBD1. The CDR3 loop spans 16 amino acids. V shed 5 bases, J shed 4 bases, and the junction held 9 bases outside the gene matches. Germline CDR1 and CDR2: MDHEN and SYDVKM. CDR3 bases: TGTGCCAGCAGTCCGGCGGGACAGGGACGGTACAATGAGCAGTTCTTC. This gives the protein CASSPAGQGRYNEQFF. Supplemented by reference TRBV28 and TRBJ2-1, the full variable domain reads DVKVTQSSRYLVKRTGEKVFLECVQDMDHENMFWYRQDPGLGLRLIYFSYDVKMKEKGDIPEGYSVSREKKERFSLILESASTNQTSMYLCASSPAGQGRYNEQFFGPGTRLTVL.

V usage is TRBV5-5 and J usage is TRBJ2-5; D unresolved. Germline CDR1 reads SGHKS; CDR2 reads YYEKEE (reference sequence). The CDR3 contains 17 residues. Trimming removed 1 base from V and 5 bases from J, with 21 bases in between. The CDR3: CASSLRGKPSTEETQYF. The CDR3 nucleotides read TGTGCCAGCAGCTTGCGAGGAAAGCCTTCTACGGAGGAGACCCAGTACTTC. The whole variable domain, remainder taken from reference TRBV5-5 and TRBJ2-5, is DAGVTQSPTHLIKTRGQQVTLRCSPISGHKSVSWYQQVLGQGPQFIFQYYEKEERGRGNFPDRFSARQFPNYSSELNVNALLLGDSALYLCASSLRGKPSTEETQYFGPGTRLLVL.

The chain combines TRBV5-1 with TRBJ2-7, with D unresolved. Deletions cut 1 base from V and 5 bases from J, with 4 bases between. From germline, CDR1 is SGHRS and CDR2 YFSETQ. The CDR3 covers 11 residues. The CDR3 here is CASSLLDEQYF. The CDR3 coding sequence is TGCGCCAGCAGCTTGTTGGACGAGCAGTACTTC.

The chain couples TRBV7-2 to TRBJ2-7; either TRBD1 or TRBD2 may supply D (5 bases each). CDR1 SGHTA and CDR2 FQGNSA come from the germline V gene. The CDR3 covers 12 residues. Trimming left V 5 bases short and J 4 bases short, with 9 bases between. The CDR3 sequence: CASSRGFYEQYF. The CDR3 DNA reads TGTGCCAGCAGCCGGGGCTTTTACGAGCAGTACTTC.

The J gene is TRBJ2-5, the V gene TRBV9; perhaps TRBD2 as D (6 bases). This CDR3 is 15 amino acids long. Germline V gene lookup returns CDR1 SGDLS and CDR2 YYNGEE. The V gene lost 0 bases and the J gene lost 4 bases, with 13 bases spanning the gap. The CDR3 is CASSVAGAGGETQYF. CDR3 nucleotide sequence: TGTGCCAGCAGCGTAGCTGGGGCCGGGGGAGAGACCCAGTACTTC.

In DNA form, the CDR3 reads TGTGCCAGCAGACGGCTGACAGGGGAAGGAGGAAAACTGTTTTTT. Translated, it gives CASRRLTGEGGKLFF. V is TRBV6-5 and J is TRBJ1-4, with 8 bases lining up with TRBD1. V dropped 6 bases and J dropped 10; count of bases not matched to a gene: 13. CDR3 length equals 15 residues. Germline values: CDR1 MNHEY, CDR2 SVGAGI.

The chain is built from TRBV5-1 and TRBJ2-5; perhaps TRBD1 as D (6 bases). The CDR3 runs to 18 residues. V shed 1 base and J shed 1 base, with 20 bases lying between them. From germline, CDR1 is SGHRS and CDR2 YFSETQ. This CDR3 reads CASSLIGWDTETQETQYF. In nucleotides, the CDR3 is TGCGCCAGCAGCTTGATTGGGTGGGACACCGAAACCCAAGAGACCCAGTACTTC.

The J gene is TRBJ2-3, the V gene TRBV2, with 12 bases matching TRBD2. From germline, CDR1 is SNHLY and CDR2 FYNNEI. V lost 1 base, J lost 4 bases, and 0 bases stayed unmatched. The CDR3 contains 15 residues. CDR3 region: CASSEGLAGADTQYF. The CDR3 DNA follows: TGTGCCAGCAGTGAAGGACTAGCGGGAGCAGATACGCAGTATTTT.

The V and J genes are TRBV5-6 and TRBJ2-1; D not resolved. Germline V lookup: CDR1 SGHDT, CDR2 YYEEEE. The CDR3 is 15 amino acids. With 4 bases removed from V and 0 bases from J, the gap between germline ends came to 11 bases. The chain's CDR3 is CASSTGPNSYNEQFF. Here the CDR3 DNA reads TGTGCCAGCAGCACCGGACCGAACTCCTACAATGAGCAGTTCTTC.

The rearrangement joins TRBV20-1 to TRBJ2-7; D unresolved. Germline V gene data show CDR1 as DFQATT and CDR2 as SNEGSKA (reference sequence). V lost 3 bases and J 3 bases, leaving 6 bases between the germline ends. The CDR3 consists of 11 residues. CDR3: CSASLDYEQYF. DNA of the CDR3: TGCAGTGCTAGTTTGGACTACGAGCAGTACTTC.

The chain employs TRBV28 and TRBJ2-1; 10 nucleotides match TRBD2. The CDR3 is 18 amino acids. V was clipped by 2 bases and J by 5 bases; unmatched bases: 12. Looked up from germline, CDR1 is MDHEN and CDR2 is SYDVKM. In nucleotides, the CDR3 is TGTGCCAGCAGTTTAAGAGCGGCTAGCGGGAGCTTCAACAATGAGCAGTTCTTC. Residues: CASSLRAASGSFNNEQFF.

In this sample, this clone turned up a few times. This chain links TRBV15 with TRBJ1-2; 8 positions match TRBD1. V trimming: 0 bases; J trimming: 8 bases; junction bases outside the gene matches: 8. From germline, CDR1 is LNHNV and CDR2 YYDKDF (reference sequence). The CDR3 is 15 amino acids. CDR3 in amino acids: CATSRDSDRGAGYTF. The CDR3, as DNA: TGTGCCACCAGCAGAGATAGCGACAGGGGCGCGGGCTACACCTTC. Supplemented by reference TRBV15 and TRBJ1-2, the full variable domain reads DAMVIQNPRYQVTQFGKPVTLSCSQTLNHNVMYWYQQKSSQAPKLLFHYYDKDFNNEADTPDNFQSRRPNTSFCFLDIRSPGLGDTAMYLCATSRDSDRGAGYTFGSGTRLTVV.

The chain combines TRBV5-6 with TRBJ2-1; D unclear. The germline gives CDR1 SGHDT, CDR2 YYEEEE. The ends were cut back, 2 bases at V and 4 bases at J, with 1 base in the middle. CDR3 size: 11 residues. CDR3 residues: CASSFYNEQFF. CDR3 bases: TGTGCCAGCAGCTTTTACAATGAGCAGTTCTTC.

The chain uses TRBV6-1 and TRBJ2-3; possible D gene TRBD2, 6 bases. Trimming left V 6 bases short and J 9 bases short, with 19 bases between. The CDR3 spans 14 residues. The germline gives CDR1 MNHNS, CDR2 SASEGT. CDR3 in amino acids: CASSASVFAGTQYF. Written as DNA, the CDR3 is TGTGCCAGCAGCGCTAGCGTCTTCGCAGGGACGCAGTATTTT.

The CDR3 sequence is CASSFYSQGYTF. CDR3 bases: TGTGCCAGCAGCTTTTATTCACAGGGCTACACCTTC. The V call is TRBV7-8, the J call TRBJ1-2; D unclear. Germline lookup yields CDR1 SGHVS and CDR2 FQNEAQ. CDR3 size: 12 residues. V was cut by 3 bases and J by 8 bases, with 10 bases left in between.